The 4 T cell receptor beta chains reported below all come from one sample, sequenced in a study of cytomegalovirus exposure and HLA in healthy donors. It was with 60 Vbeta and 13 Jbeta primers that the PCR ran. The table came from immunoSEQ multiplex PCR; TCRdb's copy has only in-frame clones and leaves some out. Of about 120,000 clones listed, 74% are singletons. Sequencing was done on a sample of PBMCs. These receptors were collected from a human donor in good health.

CDR3 sequence (DNA): TGTGCCAGCAGCTTAGCGATCAGGGTATTCCAAGAGACCCAGTACTTC. Translation: CASSLAIRVFQETQYF. V and J are TRBV7-9 and TRBJ2-5, with TRBD1 as a possible D gene (5 bases). V was pared by 0 bases and J by 1 base, with 12 bases between. The germline V gene encodes CDR1 SEHNR and CDR2 FQNEAQ (reference sequence). CDR3 length: 16 amino acids.

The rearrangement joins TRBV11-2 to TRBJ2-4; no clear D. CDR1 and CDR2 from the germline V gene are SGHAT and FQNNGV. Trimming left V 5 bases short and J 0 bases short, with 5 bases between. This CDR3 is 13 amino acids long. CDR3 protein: CASSPLAKNIQYF. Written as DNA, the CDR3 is TGTGCCAGCAGCCCTCTAGCCAAAAACATTCAGTACTTC.

CDR3 DNA: TGTGCCAGCAGCCCAACACCGGGACTAGCGGTTACCTACGAGCAGTACTTC. Amino acid sequence: CASSPTPGLAVTYEQYF. The chain joins TRBV7-8 to TRBJ2-7, with TRBD2 matching 11 bases. V lost 5 bases and J lost 2; bases outside the gene matches: 11. The CDR3 extends over 17 amino acids. The germline CDR1 and CDR2 sequences are SGHVS and FQNEAQ.

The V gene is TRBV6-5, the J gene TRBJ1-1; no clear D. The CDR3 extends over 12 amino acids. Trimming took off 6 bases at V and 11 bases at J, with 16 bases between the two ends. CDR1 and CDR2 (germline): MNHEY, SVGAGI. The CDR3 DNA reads TGTGCCAGCAGGGGATCGGGAGTTTTCGCTTTCTTT. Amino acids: CASRGSGVFAFF.